This T cell receptor beta chain came from a study of identical twins. Unique molecular identifiers were present on the cDNA, and a universal primer site came from template switching. Using its own MiXCR run on the 5' RACE reads, TCRdb lists one record per CDR3 protein. The sample lists around 650,000 distinct CDR3 sequences; under 8.5% were seen once. Overall study results and limits: The abundant beta clonotypes from cord blood had fewer insertions, and memory repertoires had none of this. Within beta out-of-frame sequences, the excess sharing observed between twins was weaker.

V lost 3 bases to trimming and J lost 4 bases, with 10 bases between them. The CDR3 has 14 residues. Germline CDR1 and CDR2: SEHNR and FQNEAQ (reference sequence). This clonotype was counted ten times or more. Its antigen is not known. A further study also used this sample, focusing on yellow fever vaccine responses in identical twins.

The chain carries TRBV7-9 and TRBJ2-4; D gene unclear. Sequencing used PBMCs. The origin of this receptor is a woman younger than 35 in good health. CDR3 loop: CASSFEYEKNIQYF. The CDR3 nucleotides read TGTGCCAGCAGCTTTGAGTACGAGAAAAACATTCAGTACTTC.